What follows are 2 T cell receptor beta chains derived from one specimen sequenced in a study of Ad26.COV2.S vaccination and SARS-CoV-2 variants. Noted treatment: some 20 received Ad26.COV2.S at low or high dose, single or two shots; several received placebo; per-sample allocation not given. Day 63 after the first vaccine or placebo injection was the time point for sampling. Here immunoSEQ multiplex PCR was the method, and the copy in TCRdb shows in-frame clones only, minus some. Of around 340,000 clones in the sample, approximately 90% are singletons; the top ten hold 6.4%. Source: peripheral blood, taken in a trial of Ad26.COV2.S vaccine versus placebo. These receptor sequences come from a person between 18 and 59 years old who received the Ad26.COV2.S COVID-19 vaccine or a placebo.

This chain links TRBV7-6 with TRBJ2-2, with TRBD1 matching over 9 bases. The CDR3 runs 15 residues. Per germline, CDR1 SGHVS and CDR2 FNYEAQ. Losses at the gene ends were 5 bases for V and 5 bases for J; bases not matched to a gene: 6. This chain's CDR3 is CASSRGQGETGELFF. In nucleotides, the CDR3 is TGTGCCAGCAGCCGGGGACAGGGTGAAACCGGGGAGCTGTTTTTT. The full variable domain, completed using reference TRBV7-6 and TRBJ2-2, is GAGVSQSPRYKVTKRGQDVALRCDPISGHVSLYWYRQALGQGPEFLTYFNYEAQQDKSGLPNDRFSAERPEGSISTLTIQRTEQRDSAMYRCASSRGQGETGELFFGEGSRLTVL.

With regard to this clone: The junction differs from germline at one of its ends, possibly a read error. The chain employs TRBV5-1 and TRBJ1-5, with unresolved D. Germline CDR1 SGHRS, CDR2 YFSETQ. The CDR3 totals 13 residues. The CDR3 coding sequence is TGCGCCAGCAGTTTGGATATTGATCAGCCCCAGCATTTT. This encodes CASSLDIDQPQHF. The full variable domain, with the rest looked up from reference TRBV5-1 and TRBJ1-5, is KAGVTQTPRYLIKTRGQQVTLSCSPISGHRSVSWYQQTPGQGLQFLFEYFSETQRNKGNFPGRFSGRQFSNSRSEMNVSTLELGDSALYLCASSLDIDQPQHFGDGTRLSIL.